What follows is one TCR beta chain and its context. What it binds is unknown. Likely unrecorded immune exposures existed in these nominally healthy donors. This specimen comes from a study of cytomegalovirus exposure and HLA in healthy donors. This CDR3 comprises 16 residues. The germline gives CDR1 SGHVS, CDR2 FQNEAQ. Trimming shortened V by 2 bases and J by 5 bases, and 19 bases separated the two germline ends. Broader study findings: Presence/absence analysis assumed near-uniform sequencing depth across donors. Exclusion as indistinguishable affected some V segments, including TRBV6-2 and TRBV6-3. Later analysis indicated greater clonal expansion among HLA-associated TCR beta chains than among equally common other chains.

The PCR made use of 60 Vbeta and 13 Jbeta primers. The data were produced by immunoSEQ multiplex PCR, yet TCRdb's version contains in-frame clones alone and is incomplete. The table lists approximately 170,000 clones, 85% of them singletons. The chain uses TRBV7-8 and TRBJ2-7; no firm D call. The TCR sequence derives from a man aged 25-40 years in good health and CMV-seropositive. Sequencing was carried out using PBMCs. This chain's CDR3 is CASSLLAAARRHEQYF. CDR3 DNA sequence: TGTGCCAGCAGCTTATTGGCCGCGGCCCGGAGACACGAGCAGTACTTC.